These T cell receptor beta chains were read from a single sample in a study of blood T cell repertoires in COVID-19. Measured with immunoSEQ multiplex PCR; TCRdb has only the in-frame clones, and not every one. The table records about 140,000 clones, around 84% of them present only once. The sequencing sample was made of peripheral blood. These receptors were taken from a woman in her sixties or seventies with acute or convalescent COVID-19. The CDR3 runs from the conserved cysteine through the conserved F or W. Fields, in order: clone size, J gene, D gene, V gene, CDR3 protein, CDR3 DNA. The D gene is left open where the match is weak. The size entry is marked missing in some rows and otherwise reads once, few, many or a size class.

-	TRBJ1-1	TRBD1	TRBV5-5	CASSLGIFAGGASEAFF	TGTGCCAGCAGCTTGGGTATATTCGCAGGGGGCGCGTCTGAAGCTTTCTTT
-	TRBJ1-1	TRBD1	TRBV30	CAWNRGANTEAFF	TGTGCCTGGAACAGGGGGGCGAACACTGAAGCTTTCTTT
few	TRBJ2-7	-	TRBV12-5	CASGLARRAPLTYEQYF	TGTGCTAGTGGTTTGGCCCGCAGGGCCCCACTAACCTACGAGCAGTACTTC
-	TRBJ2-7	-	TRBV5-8	CASSLAEYRSVSYEQYF	TGTGCCAGCAGCTTGGCCGAATACAGGTCTGTCTCCTACGAGCAGTACTTC
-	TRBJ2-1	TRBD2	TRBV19	CASSMGLGVLNEQFF	TGTGCCAGTAGTATGGGACTAGGGGTCCTAAATGAGCAGTTCTTC
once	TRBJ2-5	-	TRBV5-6	CASSPQGFQETQYF	TGTGCCAGCAGCCCACAGGGTTTCCAAGAGACCCAGTACTTC
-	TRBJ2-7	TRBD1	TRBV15	CATSRDQGTAYEQYF	TGTGCCACCAGCAGAGATCAGGGGACAGCCTACGAGCAGTACTTC
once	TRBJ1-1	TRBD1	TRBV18	CASFPRTGRSNTEAFF	TGTGCCAGCTTCCCTAGGACAGGGCGTTCGAACACTGAAGCTTTCTTT
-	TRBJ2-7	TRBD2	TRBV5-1	CASSLVSSGGDEQYF	TGCGCCAGCAGCTTGGTATCTAGCGGGGGCGACGAGCAGTACTTC
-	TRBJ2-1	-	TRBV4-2	CASSQERNSGIREQFF	TGTGCCAGCAGCCAAGAGAGGAATAGCGGAATAAGGGAGCAGTTCTTC
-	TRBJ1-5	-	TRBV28	CASSLGAGPQHF	TGTGCCAGCAGTTTGGGAGCGGGGCCCCAGCATTTT
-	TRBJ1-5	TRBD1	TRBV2	CASEGTAASNQPQHF	TGTGCCAGCGAGGGGACAGCAGCTAGCAATCAGCCCCAGCATTTT
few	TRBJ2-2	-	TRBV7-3	CASSLSPGANTGELFF	TGTGCCAGCAGCTTGTCTCCGGGGGCGAACACCGGGGAGCTGTTTTTT
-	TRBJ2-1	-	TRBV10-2	CASNGGGGYNEQFF	TGCGCCAGCAATGGCGGGGGCGGCTACAATGAGCAGTTCTTC
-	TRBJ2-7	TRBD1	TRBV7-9	CASSSPTGMGYEQYF	TGTGCCAGCAGCTCGCCGACAGGGATGGGATACGAGCAGTACTTC
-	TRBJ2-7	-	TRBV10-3	CAISREDEQYF	TGTGCCATCTCCCGTGAGGACGAGCAGTACTTC
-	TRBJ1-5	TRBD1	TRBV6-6	CASSPRWGQGSLRGNQPQHF	TGTGCCAGCAGCCCCCGTTGGGGACAGGGGTCCCTCCGTGGCAATCAGCCCCAGCATTTT
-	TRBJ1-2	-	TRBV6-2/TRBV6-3	CASSPNTGSRGYTF	TGTGCCAGCAGCCCAAATACAGGGTCCAGAGGCTACACCTTC
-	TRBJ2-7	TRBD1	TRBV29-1	CSGAGQGNEQYF	TGCAGCGGAGCGGGACAGGGGAACGAGCAGTACTTC
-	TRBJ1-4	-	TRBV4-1	CASSQLPQGLNEKLFF	TGCGCCAGCAGCCAATTGCCGCAGGGTCTTAATGAAAAACTGTTTTTT
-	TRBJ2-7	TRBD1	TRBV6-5	CASSYGQGALSYEQYF	TGTGCCAGCAGTTACGGGCAGGGGGCATTATCCTACGAGCAGTACTTC
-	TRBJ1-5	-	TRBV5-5	CASSLIVGAVWQPQHF	TGTGCCAGCAGCTTGATTGTTGGGGCAGTTTGGCAGCCCCAGCATTTT
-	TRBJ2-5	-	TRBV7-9	CASSDESGVETQYF	TGTGCCAGCAGTGATGAATCAGGGGTAGAGACCCAGTACTTC
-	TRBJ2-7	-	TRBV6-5	CATMGRAGVNYEQYF	TGTGCCACCATGGGGCGGGCAGGGGTTAATTACGAGCAGTACTTC
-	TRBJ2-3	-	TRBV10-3	CAISAADTQYF	TGTGCCATCAGTGCGGCAGATACGCAGTATTTT
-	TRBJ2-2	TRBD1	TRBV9	CASSVRQGWNTGELFF	TGTGCCAGCAGCGTGCGACAGGGGTGGAACACCGGGGAGCTGTTTTTT
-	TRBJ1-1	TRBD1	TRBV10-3	CAISDSRDRGQMNTEAFF	TGTGCCATCAGTGACTCCCGGGACAGGGGGCAGATGAACACTGAAGCTTTCTTT
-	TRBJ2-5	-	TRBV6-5	CASRAGSIETQYF	TGTGCCAGCAGGGCAGGGTCGATCGAGACCCAGTACTTC
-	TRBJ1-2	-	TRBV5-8	CASSLGAENYGYTF	TGTGCCAGCAGCTTGGGGGCAGAAAACTATGGCTACACCTTC
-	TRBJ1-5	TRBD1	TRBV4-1	CASSQESGTVNQPQHF	TGCGCCAGCAGCCAAGAATCAGGGACAGTTAATCAGCCCCAGCATTTT
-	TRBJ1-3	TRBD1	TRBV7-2	CASSLDQGETNTIYF	TGTGCCAGCAGCTTAGATCAGGGGGAGACGAACACCATATATTTT
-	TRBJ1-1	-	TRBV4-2	CASSQTAGTMNTEAFF	TGTGCCAGCAGCCAGACAGCCGGGACAATGAACACTGAAGCTTTCTTT
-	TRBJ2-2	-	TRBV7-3	CANSTNRENTGELFF	TGTGCCAACAGCACTAACAGGGAGAACACCGGGGAGCTGTTTTTT
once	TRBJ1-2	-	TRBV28	CASNRGGYGGYTF	TGTGCCAGCAACCGGGGGGGTTACGGGGGCTACACCTTC
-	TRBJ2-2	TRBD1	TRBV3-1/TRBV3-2	CASSLGQGRNTGELFF	TGTGCCAGCAGCCTGGGACAGGGAAGAAACACCGGGGAGCTGTTTTTT
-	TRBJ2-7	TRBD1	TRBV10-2	CASSAGTGGPSYEQYF	TGCGCCAGCAGTGCCGGGACAGGGGGCCCCTCCTACGAGCAGTACTTC
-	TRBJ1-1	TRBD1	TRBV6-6	CASSYRGQGAEAFF	TGTGCCAGCAGTTACCGGGGACAGGGGGCTGAAGCTTTCTTT
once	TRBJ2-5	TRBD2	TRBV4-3	CASSQAWASGGAGETQYF	TGCGCCAGCAGCCAAGCTTGGGCTAGCGGGGGGGCCGGGGAGACCCAGTACTTC
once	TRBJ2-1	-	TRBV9	CASSVDSLSVLRTYNEQFF	TGTGCCAGCAGCGTGGATAGCCTGTCAGTCCTGAGAACCTACAATGAGCAGTTCTTC
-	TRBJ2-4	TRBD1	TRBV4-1	CASSQDGTGVGDIQYF	TGCGCCAGCAGCCAAGACGGGACAGGGGTGGGGGACATTCAGTACTTC
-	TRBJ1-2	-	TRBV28	CASSGLNYGGYTF	TGTGCCAGCAGTGGACTCAACTATGGTGGCTACACCTTC
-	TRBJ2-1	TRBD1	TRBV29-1	CSVVLGQTIEQFF	TGCAGCGTTGTCCTGGGACAGACGATTGAGCAGTTCTTC
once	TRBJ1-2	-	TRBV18	CASSLTEATYGYTF	TGTGCCAGCTCACTGACGGAGGCCACCTATGGCTACACCTTC
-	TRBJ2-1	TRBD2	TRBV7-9	CASSLAGEQFF	TGTGCCAGCAGTCTAGCGGGGGAGCAGTTCTTC
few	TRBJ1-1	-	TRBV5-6	CASSLPRGRFYTEAFF	TGTGCCAGCAGCTTGCCCCGCGGCAGATTCTACACTGAAGCTTTCTTT
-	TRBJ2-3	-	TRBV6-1	CASSETARSRGYTQYF	TGTGCCAGCAGTGAAACCGCTAGATCTAGGGGGTATACGCAGTATTTT
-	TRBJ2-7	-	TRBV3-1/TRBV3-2	CASSQGGTLRSEQYF	TGTGCCAGCAGCCAAGGGGGGACACTACGATCCGAGCAGTACTTC
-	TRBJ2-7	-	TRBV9	CASSVEEGFYEQYF	TGTGCCAGCAGCGTAGAGGAGGGATTCTACGAGCAGTACTTC
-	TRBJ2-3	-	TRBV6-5	CASTAGRPLDTQYF	TGTGCCAGCACCGCGGGCCGCCCCCTGGATACGCAGTATTTT
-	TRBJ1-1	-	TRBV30	CAWAALTGLSEAFF	TGTGCCTGGGCCGCTCTTACAGGGCTTTCTGAAGCTTTCTTT
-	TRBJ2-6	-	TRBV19	CASTGLRGRSGSSGANVLTF	TGTGCCAGTACCGGCCTCAGGGGGAGGAGTGGATCCTCTGGGGCCAACGTCCTGACTTTC
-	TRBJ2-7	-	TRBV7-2	CASSLAVTYEQYF	TGTGCCAGCAGCTTAGCGGTGACTTACGAGCAGTACTTC
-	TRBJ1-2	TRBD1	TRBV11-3	CASSPQGQENYGYTF	TGTGCCAGCAGCCCGCAGGGACAGGAGAACTATGGCTACACCTTC
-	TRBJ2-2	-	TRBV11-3	CASSFYRLGELFF	TGTGCCAGCAGCTTCTACCGTCTCGGGGAGCTGTTTTTT
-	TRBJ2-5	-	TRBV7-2	CASSAYLQTQYF	TGTGCCAGCAGCGCATACCTACAGACCCAGTACTTC
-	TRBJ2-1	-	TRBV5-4	CASSLTRDEQFF	TGTGCCAGCAGCTTGACGCGGGATGAGCAGTTCTTC
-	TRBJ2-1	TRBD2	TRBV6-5	CASSRTSGGAHEQFF	TGTGCCAGCAGTCGGACTAGCGGGGGGGCCCACGAGCAGTTCTTC
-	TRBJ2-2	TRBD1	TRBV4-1	CASSDRTGNTGELFF	TGCGCCAGCAGCGATCGGACAGGGAACACCGGGGAGCTGTTTTTT